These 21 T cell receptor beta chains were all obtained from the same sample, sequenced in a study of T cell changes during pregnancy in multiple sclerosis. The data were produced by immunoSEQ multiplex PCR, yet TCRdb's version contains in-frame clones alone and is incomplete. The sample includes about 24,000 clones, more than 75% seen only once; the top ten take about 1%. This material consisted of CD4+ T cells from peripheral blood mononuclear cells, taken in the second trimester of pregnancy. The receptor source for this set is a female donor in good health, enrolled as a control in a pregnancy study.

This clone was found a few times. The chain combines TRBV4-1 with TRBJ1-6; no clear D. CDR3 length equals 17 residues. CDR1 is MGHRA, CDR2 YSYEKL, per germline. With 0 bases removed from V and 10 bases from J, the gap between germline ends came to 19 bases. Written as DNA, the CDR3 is TGCGCCAGCAGCCAAGAAACCAGTCTGCCGGGAGACTCACCCCTCCACTTT. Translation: CASSQETSLPGDSPLHF.

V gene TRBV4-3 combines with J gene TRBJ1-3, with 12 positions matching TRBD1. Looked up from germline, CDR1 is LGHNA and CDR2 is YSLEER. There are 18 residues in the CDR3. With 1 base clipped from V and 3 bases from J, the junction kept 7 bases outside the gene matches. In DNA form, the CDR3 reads TGCGCCAGCAGCCAAGCTGGAGGGACAGGGGGCTTTGGAAACACCATATATTTT. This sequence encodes CASSQAGGTGGFGNTIYF.

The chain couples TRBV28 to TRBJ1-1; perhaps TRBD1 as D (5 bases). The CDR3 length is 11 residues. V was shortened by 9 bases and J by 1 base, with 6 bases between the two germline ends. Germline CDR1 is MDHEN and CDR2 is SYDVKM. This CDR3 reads CASQGNTEAFF. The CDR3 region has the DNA TGTGCCAGTCAGGGGAACACTGAAGCTTTCTTT.

The CDR3: CATQGLVNSPLHF. The CDR3 DNA reads TGTGCCACCCAGGGACTTGTCAATTCACCCCTCCACTTT. This chain links TRBV28 with TRBJ1-6; tentatively, D is TRBD1 (5 bases). This CDR3 is 13 amino acids long. CDR1 MDHEN and CDR2 SYDVKM come from the germline V gene. V lost 10 bases, J lost 7 bases, and 14 bases lay in between.

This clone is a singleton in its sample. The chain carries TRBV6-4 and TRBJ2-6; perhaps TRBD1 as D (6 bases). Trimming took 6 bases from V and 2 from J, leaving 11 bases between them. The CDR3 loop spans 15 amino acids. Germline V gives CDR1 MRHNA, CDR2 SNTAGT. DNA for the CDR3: TGTGCCAGCAGACCCAACAGGGCTGGGGCCAACGTCCTGACTTTC. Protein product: CASRPNRAGANVLTF.

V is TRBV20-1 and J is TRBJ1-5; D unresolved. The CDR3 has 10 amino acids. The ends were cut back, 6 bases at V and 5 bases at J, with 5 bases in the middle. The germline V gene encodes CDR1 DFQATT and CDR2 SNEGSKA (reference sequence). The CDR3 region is CSAGDQPQHF. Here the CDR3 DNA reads TGCAGTGCAGGAGATCAGCCCCAGCATTTT.

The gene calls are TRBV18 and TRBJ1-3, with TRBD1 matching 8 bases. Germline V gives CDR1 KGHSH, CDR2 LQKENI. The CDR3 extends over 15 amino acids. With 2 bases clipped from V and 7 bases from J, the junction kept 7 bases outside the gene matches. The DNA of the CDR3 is TGTGCCAGCTCACCAAGGGGACAGGAGTGGAACACCATATATTTT. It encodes CASSPRGQEWNTIYF.

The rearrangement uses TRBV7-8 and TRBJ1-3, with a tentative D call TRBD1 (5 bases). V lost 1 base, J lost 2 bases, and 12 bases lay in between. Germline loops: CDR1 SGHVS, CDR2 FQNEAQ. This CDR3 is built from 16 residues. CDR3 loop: CASSLGLGGTGNTIYF. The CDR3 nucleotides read TGTGCCAGCAGCTTAGGGCTGGGGGGGACTGGAAACACCATATATTTT.

CDR3 in amino acids: CASSRWGGINEQFF. The CDR3, as DNA: TGTGCCAGCAGCCGCTGGGGGGGAATCAATGAGCAGTTCTTC. The rearrangement links TRBV7-2 to TRBJ2-1; 7 nucleotides agree with TRBD2. CDR1 is SGHTA and CDR2 is FQGNSA in the germline V gene. V dropped 5 bases and J dropped 6; count of bases not matched to a gene: 7. The CDR3 is made up of 14 amino acids.

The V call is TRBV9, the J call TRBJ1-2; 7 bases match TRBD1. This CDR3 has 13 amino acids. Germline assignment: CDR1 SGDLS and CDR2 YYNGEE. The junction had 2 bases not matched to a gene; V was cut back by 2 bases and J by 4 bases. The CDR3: CASSVRDSYGYTF. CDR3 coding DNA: TGTGCCAGCAGCGTCCGGGACAGCTATGGCTACACCTTC.

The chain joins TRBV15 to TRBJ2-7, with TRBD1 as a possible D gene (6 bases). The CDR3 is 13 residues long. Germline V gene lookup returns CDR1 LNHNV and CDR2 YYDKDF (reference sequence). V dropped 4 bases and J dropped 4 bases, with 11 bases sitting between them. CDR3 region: CATSTTDRYEQYF. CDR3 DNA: TGTGCCACCAGCACCACGGACAGATACGAGCAGTACTTC.

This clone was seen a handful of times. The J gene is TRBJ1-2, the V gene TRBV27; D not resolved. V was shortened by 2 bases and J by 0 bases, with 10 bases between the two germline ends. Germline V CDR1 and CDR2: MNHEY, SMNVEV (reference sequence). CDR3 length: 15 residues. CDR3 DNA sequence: TGTGCCAGCAGTTTAGGAGGTTCCCCTAACTATGGCTACACCTTC. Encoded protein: CASSLGGSPNYGYTF.

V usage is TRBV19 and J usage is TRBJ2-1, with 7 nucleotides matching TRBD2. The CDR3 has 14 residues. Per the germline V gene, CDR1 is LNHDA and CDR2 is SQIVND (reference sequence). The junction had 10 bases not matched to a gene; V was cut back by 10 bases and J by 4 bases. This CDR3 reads CAIGRGEGYNEQFF. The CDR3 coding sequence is TGTGCCATAGGCCGGGGGGAGGGTTACAATGAGCAGTTCTTC.

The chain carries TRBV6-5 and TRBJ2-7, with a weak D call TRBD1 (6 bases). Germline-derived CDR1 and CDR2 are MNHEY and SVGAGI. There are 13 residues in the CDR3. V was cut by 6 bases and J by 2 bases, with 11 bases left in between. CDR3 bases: TGTGCCAGCAGCCGTGGGACAACCTACGAGCAGTACTTC. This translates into CASSRGTTYEQYF.

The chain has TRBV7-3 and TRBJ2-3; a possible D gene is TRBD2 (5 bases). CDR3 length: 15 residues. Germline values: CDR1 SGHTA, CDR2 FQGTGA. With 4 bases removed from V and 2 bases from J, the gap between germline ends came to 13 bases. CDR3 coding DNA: TGTGCCAGCAGCTCCTCCGGGATTGTCACAGATACGCAGTATTTT. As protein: CASSSSGIVTDTQYF.

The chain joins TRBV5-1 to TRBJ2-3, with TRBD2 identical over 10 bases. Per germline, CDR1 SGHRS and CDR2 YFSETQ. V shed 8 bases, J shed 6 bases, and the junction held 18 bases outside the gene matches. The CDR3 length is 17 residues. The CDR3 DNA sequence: TGCGCCAGTCACCCGTTCCCGAGCGGGGGGGCCGGGGATACGCAGTATTTT. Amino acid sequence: CASHPFPSGGAGDTQYF.

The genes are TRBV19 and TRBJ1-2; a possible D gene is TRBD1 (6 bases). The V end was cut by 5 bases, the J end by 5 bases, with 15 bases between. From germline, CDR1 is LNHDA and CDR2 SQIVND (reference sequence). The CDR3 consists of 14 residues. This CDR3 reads CASSPQGRGYGYTF. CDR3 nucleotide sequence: TGTGCCAGTAGTCCCCAGGGGAGGGGGTATGGCTACACCTTC.

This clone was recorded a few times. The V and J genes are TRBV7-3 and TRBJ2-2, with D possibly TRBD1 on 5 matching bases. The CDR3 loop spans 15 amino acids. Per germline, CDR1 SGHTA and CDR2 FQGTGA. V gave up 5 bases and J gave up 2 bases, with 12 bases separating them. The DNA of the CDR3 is TGTGCCAGCAGCCAACAGGCGACCAACACCGGGGAGCTGTTTTTT. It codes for CASSQQATNTGELFF.

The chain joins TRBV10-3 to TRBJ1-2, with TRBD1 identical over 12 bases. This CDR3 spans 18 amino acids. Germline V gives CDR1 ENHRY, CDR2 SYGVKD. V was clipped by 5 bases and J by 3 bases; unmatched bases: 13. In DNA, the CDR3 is TGTGCCATCAGTTCGCCAGGGACAGGGGGCCTCGGGGACTATGGCTACACCTTC. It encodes CAISSPGTGGLGDYGYTF.

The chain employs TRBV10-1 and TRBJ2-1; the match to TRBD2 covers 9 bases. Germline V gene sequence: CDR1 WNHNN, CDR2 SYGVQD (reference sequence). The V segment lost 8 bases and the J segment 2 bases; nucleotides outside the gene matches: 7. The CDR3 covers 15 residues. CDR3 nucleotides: TGCGCCAGCTCCCCAGCGGGAGGAACCTACAATGAGCAGTTCTTC. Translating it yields CASSPAGGTYNEQFF.

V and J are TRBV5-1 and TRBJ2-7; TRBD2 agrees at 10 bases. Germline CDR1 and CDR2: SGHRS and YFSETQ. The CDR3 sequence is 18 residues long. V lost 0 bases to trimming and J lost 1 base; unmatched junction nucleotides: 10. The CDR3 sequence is CASSLGGLLAGTSYEQYF. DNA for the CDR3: TGCGCCAGCAGCTTGGGGGGCCTACTAGCGGGAACTTCCTACGAGCAGTACTTC.